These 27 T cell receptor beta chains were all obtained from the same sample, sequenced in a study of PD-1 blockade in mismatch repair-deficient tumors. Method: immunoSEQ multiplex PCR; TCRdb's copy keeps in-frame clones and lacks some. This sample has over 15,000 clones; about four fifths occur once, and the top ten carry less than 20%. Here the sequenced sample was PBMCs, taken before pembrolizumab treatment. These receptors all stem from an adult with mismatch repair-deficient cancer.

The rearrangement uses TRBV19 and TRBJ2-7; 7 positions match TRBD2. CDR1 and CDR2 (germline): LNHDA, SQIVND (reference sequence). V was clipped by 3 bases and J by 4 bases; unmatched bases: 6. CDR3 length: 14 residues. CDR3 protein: CASSMRERFYEQYF. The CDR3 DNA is TGTGCCAGTAGTATGCGGGAGCGGTTTTACGAGCAGTACTTC.

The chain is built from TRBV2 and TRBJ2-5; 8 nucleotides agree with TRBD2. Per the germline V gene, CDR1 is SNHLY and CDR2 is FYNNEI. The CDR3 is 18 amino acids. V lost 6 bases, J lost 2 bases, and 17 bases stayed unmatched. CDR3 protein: CASSRSPPFSGGQETQYF. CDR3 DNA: TGTGCCAGCAGCCGTTCCCCGCCTTTCAGCGGGGGACAAGAGACCCAGTACTTC.

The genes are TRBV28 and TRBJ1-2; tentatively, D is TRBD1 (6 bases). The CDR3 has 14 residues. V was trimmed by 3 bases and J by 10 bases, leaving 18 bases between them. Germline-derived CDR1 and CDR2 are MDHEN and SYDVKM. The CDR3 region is CASSLTGASSIYTF. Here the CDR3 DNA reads TGTGCCAGCAGTTTGACGGGGGCGAGTAGTATCTACACCTTC.

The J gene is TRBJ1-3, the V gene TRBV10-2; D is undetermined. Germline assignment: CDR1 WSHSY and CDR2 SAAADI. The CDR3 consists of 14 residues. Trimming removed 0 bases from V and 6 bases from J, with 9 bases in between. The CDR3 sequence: CASSESGLENTIYF. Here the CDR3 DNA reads TGCGCCAGCAGTGAGTCGGGTCTGGAAAACACCATATATTTT.

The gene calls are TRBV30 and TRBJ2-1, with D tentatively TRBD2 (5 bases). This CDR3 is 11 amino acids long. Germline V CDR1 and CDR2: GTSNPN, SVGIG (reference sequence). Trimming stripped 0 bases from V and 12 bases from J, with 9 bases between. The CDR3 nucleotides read TGTGCCTGGAGTGTAGCCGCGGGGCAGTTCTTC. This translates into CAWSVAAGQFF.

This chain's CDR3 is CASNRDRGAYEQYF. The CDR3 DNA is TGTGCCAGCAATAGGGACAGGGGGGCCTACGAGCAGTACTTC. The chain uses TRBV6-1 and TRBJ2-7; 11 bases are a match to TRBD1. Germline V gene sequence: CDR1 MNHNS, CDR2 SASEGT. The CDR3 has 14 amino acids. With V trimmed by 7 bases and J by 2 bases, 4 bases remained unmatched.

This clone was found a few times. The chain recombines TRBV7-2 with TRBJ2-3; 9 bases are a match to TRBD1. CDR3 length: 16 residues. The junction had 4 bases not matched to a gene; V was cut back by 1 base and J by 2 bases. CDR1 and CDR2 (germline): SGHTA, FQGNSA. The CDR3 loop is CASSLGGQGLTDTQYF. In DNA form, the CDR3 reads TGTGCCAGCAGCTTAGGGGGACAGGGACTCACAGATACGCAGTATTTT. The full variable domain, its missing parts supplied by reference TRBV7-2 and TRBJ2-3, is GAGVSQSPSNKVTEKGKDVELRCDPISGHTALYWYRQSLGQGLEFLIYFQGNSAPDKSGLPSDRFSAERTGGSVSTLTIQRTQQEDSAVYLCASSLGGQGLTDTQYFGPGTRLTVL.

CDR3 region: CASSYSSSAHTGELFF. The DNA of the CDR3 is TGTGCCAGCAGTTACTCGTCTTCAGCGCACACCGGGGAGCTGTTTTTT. The chain recombines TRBV6-5 with TRBJ2-2; no clear D gene. V lost 0 bases, J lost 3 bases, and 11 bases lay in between. From germline, CDR1 is MNHEY and CDR2 SVGAGI. The CDR3 length is 16 residues.

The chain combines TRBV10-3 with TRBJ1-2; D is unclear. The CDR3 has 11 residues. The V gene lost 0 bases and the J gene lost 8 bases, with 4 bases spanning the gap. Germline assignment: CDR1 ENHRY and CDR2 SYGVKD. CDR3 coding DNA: TGTGCCATCAGTGAGTCCGGAGGCTACACCTTC. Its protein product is CAISESGGYTF.

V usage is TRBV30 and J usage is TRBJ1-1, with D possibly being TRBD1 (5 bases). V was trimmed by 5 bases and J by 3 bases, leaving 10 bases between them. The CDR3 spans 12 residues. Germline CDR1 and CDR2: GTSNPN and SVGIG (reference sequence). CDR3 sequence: CAWGGDYTEAFF. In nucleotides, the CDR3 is TGTGCCTGGGGAGGGGACTACACTGAAGCTTTCTTT.

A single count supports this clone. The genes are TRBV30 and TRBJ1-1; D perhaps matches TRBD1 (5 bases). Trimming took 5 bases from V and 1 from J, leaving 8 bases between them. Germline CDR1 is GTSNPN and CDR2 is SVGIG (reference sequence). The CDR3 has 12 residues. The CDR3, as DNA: TGTGCCTGGCAGACAGCGAACACTGAAGCTTTCTTT. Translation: CAWQTANTEAFF. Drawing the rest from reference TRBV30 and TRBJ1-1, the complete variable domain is SQTIHQWPATLVQPVGSPLSLECTVEGTSNPNLYWYRQAAGRGLQLLFYSVGIGQISSEVPQNLSASRPQDRQFILSSKKLLLSDSGFYLCAWQTANTEAFFGQGTRLTVV.

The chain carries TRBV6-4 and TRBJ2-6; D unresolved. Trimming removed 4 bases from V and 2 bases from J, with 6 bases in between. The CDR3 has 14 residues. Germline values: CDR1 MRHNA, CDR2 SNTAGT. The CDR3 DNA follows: TGTGCCAGCAGTGTTGGGGCTGGGGCCAACGTCCTGACTTTC. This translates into CASSVGAGANVLTF.

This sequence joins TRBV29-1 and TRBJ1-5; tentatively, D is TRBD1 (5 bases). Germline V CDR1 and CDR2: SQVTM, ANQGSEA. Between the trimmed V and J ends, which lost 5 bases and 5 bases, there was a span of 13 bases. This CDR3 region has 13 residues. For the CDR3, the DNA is TGCAGCGTTCGGGACCAAAGAGATCAGCCCCAGCATTTT. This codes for CSVRDQRDQPQHF.

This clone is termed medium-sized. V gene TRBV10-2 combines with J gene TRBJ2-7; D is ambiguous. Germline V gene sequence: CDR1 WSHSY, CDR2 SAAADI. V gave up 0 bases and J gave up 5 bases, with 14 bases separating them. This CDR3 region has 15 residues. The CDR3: CASSESGMSYDEQYF. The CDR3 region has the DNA TGCGCCAGCAGTGAGTCGGGGATGAGTTACGACGAGCAGTACTTC.

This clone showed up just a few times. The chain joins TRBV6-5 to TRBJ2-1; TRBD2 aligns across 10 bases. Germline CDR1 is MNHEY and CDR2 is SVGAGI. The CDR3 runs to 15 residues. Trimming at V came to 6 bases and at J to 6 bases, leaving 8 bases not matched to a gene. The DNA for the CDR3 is TGTGCCAGCAGCCCCCTAGCGGGAGAGTCCAATGAGCAGTTCTTC. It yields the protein CASSPLAGESNEQFF.

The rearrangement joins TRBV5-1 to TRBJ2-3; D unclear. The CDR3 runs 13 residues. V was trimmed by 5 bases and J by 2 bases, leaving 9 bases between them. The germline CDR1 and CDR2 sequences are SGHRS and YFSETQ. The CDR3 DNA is TGCGCCAGCAGGTTAGGCTCCACAGATACGCAGTATTTT. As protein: CASRLGSTDTQYF. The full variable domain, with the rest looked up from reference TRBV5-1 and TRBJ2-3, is KAGVTQTPRYLIKTRGQQVTLSCSPISGHRSVSWYQQTPGQGLQFLFEYFSETQRNKGNFPGRFSGRQFSNSRSEMNVSTLELGDSALYLCASRLGSTDTQYFGPGTRLTVL.

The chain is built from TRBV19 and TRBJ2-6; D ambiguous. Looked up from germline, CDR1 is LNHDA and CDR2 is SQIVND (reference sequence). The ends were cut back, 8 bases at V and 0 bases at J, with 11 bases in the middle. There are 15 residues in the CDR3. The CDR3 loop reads CASSGHSSGANVLTF. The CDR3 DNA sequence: TGTGCCAGTTCGGGTCACAGCTCTGGGGCCAACGTCCTGACTTTC.

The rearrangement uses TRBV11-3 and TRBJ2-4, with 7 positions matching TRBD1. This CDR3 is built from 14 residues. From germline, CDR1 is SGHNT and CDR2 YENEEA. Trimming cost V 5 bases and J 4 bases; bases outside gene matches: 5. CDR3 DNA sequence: TGTGCCAGCAGCCCACGGACAGGAAAAAACATTCAGTACTTC. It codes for CASSPRTGKNIQYF. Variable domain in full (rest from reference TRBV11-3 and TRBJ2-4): EAGVVQSPRYKIIEKKQPVAFWCNPISGHNTLYWYLQNLGQGPELLIRYENEEAVDDSQLPKDRFSAERLKGVDSTLKIQPAELGDSAVYLCASSPRTGKNIQYFGAGTRLSVL.

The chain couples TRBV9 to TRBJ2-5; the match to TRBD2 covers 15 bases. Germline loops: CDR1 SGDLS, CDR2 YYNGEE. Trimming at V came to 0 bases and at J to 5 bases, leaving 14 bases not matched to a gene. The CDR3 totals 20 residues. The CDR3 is CASSVAPSGLAGGPRETQYF. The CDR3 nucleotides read TGTGCCAGCAGCGTAGCCCCCTCCGGACTAGCGGGAGGGCCCAGGGAGACCCAGTACTTC.

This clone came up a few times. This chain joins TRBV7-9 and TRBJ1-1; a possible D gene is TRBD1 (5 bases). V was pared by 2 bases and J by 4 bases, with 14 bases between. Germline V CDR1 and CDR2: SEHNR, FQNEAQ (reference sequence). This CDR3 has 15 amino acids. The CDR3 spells CASSLQLAGGTEAFF. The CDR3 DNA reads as TGTGCCAGCAGCTTACAACTGGCGGGGGGCACTGAAGCTTTCTTT.

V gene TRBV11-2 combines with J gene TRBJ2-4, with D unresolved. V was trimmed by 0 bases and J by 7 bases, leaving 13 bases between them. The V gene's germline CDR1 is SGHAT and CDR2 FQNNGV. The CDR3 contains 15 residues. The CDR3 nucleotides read TGTGCCAGCAGCTTAGATCAAACCCGTGGGAACATTCAGTACTTC. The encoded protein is CASSLDQTRGNIQYF.

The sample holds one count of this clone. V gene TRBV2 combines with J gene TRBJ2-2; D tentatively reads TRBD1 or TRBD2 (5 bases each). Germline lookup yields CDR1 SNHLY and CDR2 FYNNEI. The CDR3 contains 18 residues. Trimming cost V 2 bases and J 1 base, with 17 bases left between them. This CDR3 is CASSELLAGSWNTGELFF. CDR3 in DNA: TGTGCCAGCAGTGAATTGTTAGCAGGGAGTTGGAACACCGGGGAGCTGTTTTTT.

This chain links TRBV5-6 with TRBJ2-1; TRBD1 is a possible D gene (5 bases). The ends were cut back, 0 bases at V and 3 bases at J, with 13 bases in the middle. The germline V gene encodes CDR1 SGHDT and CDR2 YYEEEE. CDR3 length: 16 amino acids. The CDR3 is CASSLARQGVYNEQFF. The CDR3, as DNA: TGTGCCAGCAGCTTGGCGCGGCAGGGCGTCTACAATGAGCAGTTCTTC.

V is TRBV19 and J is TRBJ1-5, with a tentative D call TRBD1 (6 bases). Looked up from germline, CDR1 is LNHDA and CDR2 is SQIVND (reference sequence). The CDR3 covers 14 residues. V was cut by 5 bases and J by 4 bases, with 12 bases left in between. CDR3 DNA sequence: TGTGCCAGTAGTGTCAGACAGGCGAATCAGCCCCAGCATTTT. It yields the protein CASSVRQANQPQHF.

CDR3 amino acids: CASSDERSVVNEQFF. The DNA for the CDR3 is TGTGCCAGCAGTGACGAGCGGAGCGTGGTCAATGAGCAGTTCTTC. J is TRBJ2-1 and V is TRBV6-1, with a possible D match to TRBD2 (5 bases). The CDR3 runs 15 residues. Trimming stripped 3 bases from V and 6 bases from J, with 15 bases between. Germline CDR1 MNHNS, CDR2 SASEGT.

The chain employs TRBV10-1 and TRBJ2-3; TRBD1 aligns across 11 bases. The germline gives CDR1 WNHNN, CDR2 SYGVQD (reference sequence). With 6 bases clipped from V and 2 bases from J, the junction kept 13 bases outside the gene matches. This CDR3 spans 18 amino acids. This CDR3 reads CASSLLSGTGGNTDTQYF. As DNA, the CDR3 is TGCGCCAGCAGCTTACTTTCCGGGACAGGGGGAAACACAGATACGCAGTATTTT.

CDR3 DNA sequence: TGTGCCAGCAGCCAGGGCAGATACACCGGGGAGCTGTTTTTT. This translates into CASSQGRYTGELFF. The rearrangement uses TRBV14 and TRBJ2-2; D unresolved. The germline CDR1 and CDR2 sequences are SGHDN and FVKESK. This CDR3 is built from 14 residues. V shed 3 bases and J shed 3 bases, with 8 bases lying between them.